The 9 T cell receptor beta chains below all came from one sample that was sequenced in a study of shared clonotypes between healthy human individuals. Sequencing used immunoSEQ multiplex PCR; TCRdb keeps in-frame clones, though not all of them. Altogether about 490,000 clones are present, about 80% being singletons, with the ten largest covering around 12%. Sequenced: PBMCs. The receptors here all came from a middle-aged woman in good health. Some clones in this sample may be carry-over from other donors' samples.

The chain recombines TRBV27 with TRBJ2-1; 16 nucleotides align to TRBD2. CDR1 is MNHEY and CDR2 is SMNVEV in the germline V gene (reference sequence). After removal of 4 bases from V and 8 bases from J, the junction contained 8 bases not matched to a gene. The CDR3 covers 17 residues. CDR3 coding DNA: TGTGCCAGCAGTTATGGCCGGGGACTAGCGGGAGGGGATGAGCAGTTCTTC. Residues: CASSYGRGLAGGDEQFF.

Turning to this clone: The sample has other DNA sequences that encode this CDR3 too. The V call is TRBV20-1, the J call TRBJ1-4; no definite D call. The CDR3 spans 11 residues. Between the trimmed V and J ends, which lost 6 bases and 8 bases, there was a span of 10 bases. Per germline, CDR1 DFQATT and CDR2 SNEGSKA (reference sequence). The CDR3 loop reads CSAGWREKLFF. The CDR3 DNA sequence: TGCAGTGCCGGTTGGCGGGAAAAACTGTTTTTT.

The chain joins TRBV4-1 to TRBJ1-2; D remains unclear. The CDR3 length is 15 residues. Trimming took 0 bases from V and 4 from J, leaving 12 bases between them. Germline V gene lookup returns CDR1 MGHRA and CDR2 YSYEKL. This chain's CDR3 is CASSQDGRSPYGYTF. CDR3 bases: TGCGCCAGCAGCCAAGATGGAAGGAGCCCCTATGGCTACACCTTC.

The V and J genes are TRBV28 and TRBJ1-2; 7 bases agree with TRBD1. This CDR3 is 17 amino acids long. CDR1 is MDHEN and CDR2 is SYDVKM in the germline V gene. Trimming removed 6 bases from V and 7 bases from J; junction bases left unmatched: 20. This CDR3 reads CASRGEPGTATMVGYTF. The CDR3 nucleotides are TGTGCCAGCAGAGGTGAACCCGGGACAGCCACGATGGTTGGCTACACCTTC.

This chain uses TRBV11-2 with TRBJ2-3, with D unresolved. Germline CDR1 and CDR2: SGHAT and FQNNGV. The CDR3 contains 16 residues. The V and J ends lost 6 bases and 0 bases respectively, with 16 bases between them. The CDR3 DNA reads as TGTGCCAGCAGTTATGACCGATTGACTAGCACAGATACGCAGTATTTT. Encoded protein: CASSYDRLTSTDTQYF.

In its sample, this clone was seen once. The chain is built from TRBV30 and TRBJ2-5; possible D gene TRBD1, 5 bases. V was cut by 1 base and J by 1 base, with 7 bases left in between. The CDR3 runs 13 residues. Germline V lookup: CDR1 GTSNPN, CDR2 SVGIG (reference sequence). CDR3 amino acids: CAWSGTTQETQYF. In DNA form, the CDR3 reads TGTGCCTGGAGTGGGACAACCCAAGAGACCCAGTACTTC.

This clone was detected ten times or more. This chain links TRBV28 with TRBJ2-7; 14 nucleotides align to TRBD2. With V trimmed by 3 bases and J by 1 base, 5 bases remained unmatched. Germline V CDR1 and CDR2: MDHEN, SYDVKM. The CDR3 is made up of 17 amino acids. CDR3 region: CASSFGTSGSFSYEQYF. Written as DNA, the CDR3 is TGTGCCAGCAGTTTCGGGACTAGCGGGAGTTTTTCCTACGAGCAGTACTTC.

The chain employs TRBV7-2 and TRBJ2-7; 12 positions match TRBD1. This CDR3 region has 14 residues. Germline V gives CDR1 SGHTA, CDR2 FQGNSA. The V and J ends lost 5 bases and 6 bases, in that order; junction bases with no gene match: 5. CDR3 nucleotides: TGTGCCAGCAGCCCGGGGACAGGGGGCCTCGAGCAGTACTTC. Protein sequence: CASSPGTGGLEQYF.

The chain joins TRBV6-6 to TRBJ1-5; 7 bases line up with TRBD1. With V trimmed by 6 bases and J by 4 bases, 12 bases remained unmatched. Germline assignment: CDR1 MNHNY and CDR2 SVGAGI (reference sequence). This CDR3 comprises 16 residues. The DNA of the CDR3 is TGTGCCAGCAGCTATCAATCCGGGACAGATAATCAGCCCCAGCATTTT. It encodes CASSYQSGTDNQPQHF.